This TCR beta chain emerged from a study of beta chain features in type 1 diabetes (dated by TCRdb to the late 2010s). About the study as a whole: Mean age, gender distribution, total cell number and subset yield were not different between patients and healthy donors. A total of approximately 110,000,000 sorted cells were examined across all samples, and a strong correlation was observed between cell number per subset and RNA yield. The study compared the TCRB repertoires of sorted circulating CD4+ T cell subsets in recently diagnosed type 1 diabetes patients with those in matched healthy donors. Regulatory and stem cell-like memory subsets were obtained from only 8 patients and roughly eight healthy donors, while naive and central memory subsets were obtained from all 28 donors. Overall study results and their limits: In all four CD4+ subsets, TCRB CDR3 length was moderately but significantly shorter in type 1 diabetes patients. Because small numbers of individuals were included in the HLA sub-analyses, any influence of HLA type on TCRB rearrangement was left unresolved. PCR may preferentially amplify shorter templates, but because patient and control samples were amplified and corrected together, any resulting skew would affect both groups equally. Sequencing cDNA rather than genomic DNA could over-represent highly expressing activated cells, although activation and CD3 levels did not differ between groups. At VDJ recombination sites, type 1 diabetes patients had fewer insertions and more deleted nucleotides, which implies abnormalities in thymic rearrangement. Naive, central memory and regulatory TCRB repertoires appeared to be more alike among patients than among healthy donors.

The entire amount of isolated RNA was reverse transcribed using the High Capacity cDNA Reverse Transcription Kit, so the sequenced TCRB transcripts were expressed ones. Survey-depth immunoSEQ sequencing was performed on stem cell-like memory T cell samples, with an average of roughly 990,000 total reads per sample. After sorted cells were lysed in RLT buffer, RNA was extracted with DNase-treated RNeasy Micro or Mini kits, with the choice depending on cell number. Each cell subset was processed separately to prevent cross-contamination, with patient and healthy donor samples processed together. The immunoSEQ multiplex PCR was used to amplify TCRB sequences from cDNA, yielding 87-bp fragments that span the CDR3 region. The amplicons were sequenced using the Illumina HiSeq platform. The authors' pipeline ran thus. Synthetic template baselines were used to correct PCR bias computationally, reads within Hamming distance 2 were collapsed, and singletons that could not be merged were discarded. Reads were aligned against IMGT to assign V, D and J genes, CDR3 length and insertions or deletions at six rearrangement sites. Within each subset, clonotype counts were normalized to the number of sorted cells before true diversity and Gini coefficients were calculated with the tcR R package. Repertoire sharing was quantified using the overlap coefficient calculated on TCRB nucleotide sequences. Sourced from immuneACCESS, this table was stored by TCRdb with only in-frame sequences that have V and J called. A share of the clones is absent; for the studies checked, an unresolved V gene accounts for under half, and the remainder has no known explanation. V and J calls and clone size follow that table, whereas D and trimming were derived from the DNA. The sample contains roughly 120,000 clones, about 40% of them found a single time. More than 0.06% of the sample belongs to the ten largest clones.

V is trimmed back by 2 bases and J by 1 base, and the junction contains 5 bases that no gene match accounts for. Sequences MDHEN (CDR1) and SYDVKM (CDR2) are obtained from the germline V gene. The CDR3 measures 17 amino acids from cysteine to phenylalanine. The only DNA kept is the CDR3, 51 bases in frame from the first base. Comments on this clone: The clone's antigen remains unknown. Per-base quality was not reported, and no clone a single base away is much larger than it.

A single peripheral blood draw of about 116 mL on average was collected from each donor into heparinised tubes. Using a panel that included CD45RO, CCR7, CD25, CD127, CD95 and CD27, naive, central memory, regulatory and stem cell-like memory CD4+ T cells were sorted on a BD FACSAria II. Every sorted population had a purity above 95%. PBMCs were isolated right away by Lymphoprep density gradient centrifugation and were stained directly, without culture. So that batch effects would be minimized, each experiment stained and sorted samples in pairs, pairing one healthy donor with one patient. Sequenced material: stem cell memory CD4+ T cells from blood. The cell subset or site label corresponds to: stem cell-like memory CD4+ T cells. The V and J segments used are TRBV28 and TRBJ2-7, and 13 junctional nucleotides match TRBD2. The TCR originated in a woman aged 18-29 years in good health. The nucleotides read TGTGCCAGCAGTTTAAGGACTAGCGGGAGTCAATCCTACGAGCAGTACTTC. It codes for CASSLRTSGSQSYEQYF.